This T cell receptor beta chain was captured in a study of shared clonotypes between healthy human individuals. Across the study: The cohort had two women and a few men, ages 18 to 49.

Concerning this clone itself: Its antigen remains unknown.

Per the study methods: ImmunoSEQ output held junction-only sequences without quality scores, so filtering differed. Method: immunoSEQ multiplex PCR; TCRdb's copy keeps in-frame clones and lacks some. V and J calls and clone size are copied from that table; D and trimming were computed from the DNA. Among roughly 2 million clones listed, under 97% were seen once. Notes on the study in general: Sharing across four donors was highest in naive CD4 (around 5%) and lowest in memory CD8 (about 0.4%). Relative to memory subsets, naive subsets generally showed larger estimated richness.

The germline CDR1 and CDR2 sequences are SGHRS and YFSETQ. This CDR3 has 16 amino acids. Trimming stripped 4 bases from V and 0 bases from J, with 14 bases between. Specimen: naive CD4+ T cells sorted from blood. Subset denoted: CD45RA+ positively selected. The TCR was taken from a man between 18 and 35 years old in good health. The chain joins TRBV5-1 to TRBJ1-3; possible D gene TRBD1, 6 bases. The CDR3, as DNA: TGCGCCAGCAGCATAGGGGGACGGGTCTCTGGAAACACCATATATTTT. This encodes CASSIGGRVSGNTIYF.